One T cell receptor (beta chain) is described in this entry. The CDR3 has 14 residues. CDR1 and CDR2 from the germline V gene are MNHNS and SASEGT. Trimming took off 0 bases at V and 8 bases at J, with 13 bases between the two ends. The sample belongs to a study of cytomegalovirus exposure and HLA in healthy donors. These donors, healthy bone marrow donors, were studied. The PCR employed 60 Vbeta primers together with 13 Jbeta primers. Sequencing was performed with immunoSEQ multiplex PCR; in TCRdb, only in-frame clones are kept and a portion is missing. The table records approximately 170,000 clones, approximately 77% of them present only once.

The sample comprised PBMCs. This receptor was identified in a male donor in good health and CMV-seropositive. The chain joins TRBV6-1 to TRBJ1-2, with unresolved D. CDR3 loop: CASSEAPEVHGYTF. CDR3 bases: TGTGCCAGCAGTGAAGCGCCCGAGGTTCACGGCTACACCTTC.